A single sample gave rise to the 6 T cell receptor beta chains below, sequenced in a study of tumor-infiltrating lymphocytes in primary liver carcinoma. The researchers obtained blood RNA from unsorted whole blood and also extracted germline DNA. Starting material of about 480 ng total RNA yielded TCR beta cDNA via a constant-region primer. Library construction for TCR beta comprised three nested multiplex PCR rounds performed with slightly modified ARM-PCR. Primers for the first two PCR rounds were TRBV1-TRBV30 forward primers and a C-beta reverse primer (approximately 10 cycles per round). TCRdb reanalysed the multiplex PCR reads using MiXCR and keeps one entry per CDR3 protein. Here the sample spans about 310,000 distinct CDR3 sequences, roughly 60% being singletons. Material for sequencing was peripheral blood. These receptors came from a man aged 35-49 years with primary liver carcinoma and hepatitis B virus infection.

This clonotype was observed a single time. Being one base from a much bigger clone, this may be a read error. The chain links TRBV6-2 or TRBV6-3 to TRBJ1-5, with 8 bases that match TRBD1. Germline CDR1 reads MNHEY; CDR2 reads SVGEGT. The CDR3 totals 14 residues. CDR3 sequence (DNA): TGTGCCAGCAGGAGTTCAGGGGGCAATCAGTCCCAGCATTTT. Protein: CASRSSGGNQSQHF.

Points on this clonotype: A much bigger clone sits one base away, suggesting this may be a read error. The chain has TRBV12-3 or TRBV12-4 and TRBJ2-3; D unresolved. The J call is in doubt because the DNA end fits TRBJ1-5 better. The CDR3 has 14 amino acids. CDR3 residues: CASRLAGLTDTQHF. CDR3 DNA sequence: TGTGCCAGCAGATTAGCGGGCCTCACAGATACGCAGCATTTT.

The chain is built from TRBV5-1 and TRBJ2-3; possible D gene TRBD2, 6 bases. This CDR3 is 13 amino acids long. Germline values: CDR1 SGHRS, CDR2 YFSETQ. Between the trimmed V and J ends, which lost 7 bases and 2 bases, there was a span of 11 bases. The CDR3 DNA reads as TGCGCCAGCGGCCGGCGGGACACAGATACGCAGTATTTT. It yields the protein CASGRRDTDTQYF.

Turning to this clonotype: A much larger clonotype is one base distant, so this may be a read error. CDR3 in DNA: TGTGTCAGCAGTAACCACCGGGACAACACAGATACGCAGTATTTT. Translating it yields CVSSNHRDNTDTQYF. The chain recombines TRBV6-6 with TRBJ2-3; TRBD1 is a possible D gene (6 bases). The CDR3 is 15 residues long. Per germline, CDR1 MNHNY and CDR2 SVGAGI (reference sequence).

This chain joins TRBV6-2 or TRBV6-3 and TRBJ1-1; possibly TRBD1 for D (5 bases). From germline, CDR1 is MNHEY and CDR2 SVGEGT. The V end was cut by 7 bases, the J end by 8 bases, with 14 bases between. This CDR3 spans 12 amino acids. The CDR3 DNA reads as TGTGCCAGCACTTATAAGGGACTGGAAGCTTTCTTT. Translated, it gives CASTYKGLEAFF.

The sample holds many counts of this clonotype. The rearrangement joins TRBV29-1 to TRBJ2-5; TRBD2 matches at 9 bases. Trimming removed 7 bases from V and 5 bases from J; junction bases left unmatched: 14. The CDR3 is made up of 15 amino acids. CDR1 is SQVTM, CDR2 ANQGSEA, per germline. The CDR3: CSALPGLASVETQYF. The CDR3 region has the DNA TGCAGCGCATTACCTGGACTAGCGTCTGTTGAGACCCAGTACTTC.